This entry concerns a single T cell receptor beta chain. Its antigen is unknown. Trimming took off 1 base at V and 5 bases at J, with 15 bases between the two ends. This CDR3 comprises 15 residues. Germline V gives CDR1 SGHDT, CDR2 YYEEEE. The data were taken from a study of radiotherapy plus CTLA-4 blockade in lung cancer. As for the study in general: Patients showed objective responses in 15% to 20% of cases, and disease control was achieved by about 31%. General observations from the study: Radiotherapy with ipilimumab was followed by blood expansion of tumor-derived clones. Early clone dynamics of blood T cells, plus interferon-beta, reportedly predicted response best.

TCRdb's copy holds only in-frame clones and misses some; the assay was immunoSEQ multiplex PCR. The repertoire holds about 110,000 clones, 85% to 90% seen once, with 2.4% in the top ten. Participants had chemo-refractory metastatic non-small-cell lung cancer and were treated with focal radiation plus ipilimumab CTLA-4 blockade. V is TRBV5-6 and J is TRBJ2-5, with D tentatively TRBD1 (6 bases). This clonotype was obtained from a human donor with non-small cell lung cancer that progressed on radiotherapy plus ipilimumab. Some clones in this sample may be carry-over from other donors' samples. This specimen was peripheral blood, taken from a patient treated with radiotherapy plus ipilimumab. Here the CDR3 reads CASSLFGQTVETQYF. CDR3 coding DNA: TGTGCCAGCAGCTTGTTCGGACAGACAGTGGAGACCCAGTACTTC.